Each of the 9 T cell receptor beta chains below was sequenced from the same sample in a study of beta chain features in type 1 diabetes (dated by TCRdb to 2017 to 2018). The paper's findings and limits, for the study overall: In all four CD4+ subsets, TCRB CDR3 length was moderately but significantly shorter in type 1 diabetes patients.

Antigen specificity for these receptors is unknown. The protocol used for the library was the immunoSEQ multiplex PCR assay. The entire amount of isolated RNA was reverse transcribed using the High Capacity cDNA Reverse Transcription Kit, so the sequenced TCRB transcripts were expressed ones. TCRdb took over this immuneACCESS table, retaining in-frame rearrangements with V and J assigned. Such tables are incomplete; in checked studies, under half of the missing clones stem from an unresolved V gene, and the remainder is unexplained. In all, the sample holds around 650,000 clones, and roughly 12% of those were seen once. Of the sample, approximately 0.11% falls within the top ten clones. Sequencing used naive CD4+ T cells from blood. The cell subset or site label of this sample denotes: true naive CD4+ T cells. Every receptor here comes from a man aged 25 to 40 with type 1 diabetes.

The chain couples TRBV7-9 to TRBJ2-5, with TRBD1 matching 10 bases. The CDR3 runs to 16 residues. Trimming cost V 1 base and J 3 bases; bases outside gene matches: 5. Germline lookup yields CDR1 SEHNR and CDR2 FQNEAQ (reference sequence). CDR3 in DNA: TGTGCCAGCAGCTTAGGACAGGGGGCGCTAGAAGAGACCCAGTACTTC. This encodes CASSLGQGALEETQYF.

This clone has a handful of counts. The CDR3 bases are TGTGCCACCAGCAGAGGTAACCGGGACTCGGGGAATTCGCAGTATTTT. It is translated as CATSRGNRDSGNSQYF. The gene calls are TRBV15 and TRBJ2-3, with TRBD2 as a possible D gene (6 bases). The CDR3 loop spans 16 amino acids. Trimming took off 1 base at V and 10 bases at J, with 21 bases between the two ends. Germline assignment: CDR1 LNHNV and CDR2 YYDKDF (reference sequence). The complete variable domain, with remaining parts taken from reference TRBV15 and TRBJ2-3, reads DAMVIQNPRYQVTQFGKPVTLSCSQTLNHNVMYWYQQKSSQAPKLLFHYYDKDFNNEADTPDNFQSRRPNTSFCFLDIRSPGLGDTAMYLCATSRGNRDSGNSQYFGPGTRLTVL.

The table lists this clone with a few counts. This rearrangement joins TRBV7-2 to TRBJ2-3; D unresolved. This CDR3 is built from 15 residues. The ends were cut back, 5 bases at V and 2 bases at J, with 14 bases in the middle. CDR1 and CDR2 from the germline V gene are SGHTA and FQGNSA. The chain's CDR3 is CASSLDGTYTDTQYF. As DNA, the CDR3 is TGTGCCAGCAGCCTGGACGGAACATACACAGATACGCAGTATTTT.

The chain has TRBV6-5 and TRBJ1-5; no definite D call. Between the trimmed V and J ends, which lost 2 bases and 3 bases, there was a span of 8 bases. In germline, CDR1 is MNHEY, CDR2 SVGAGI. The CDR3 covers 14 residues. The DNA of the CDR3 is TGTGCCAGCAGTTACAGTCTCACCAATCAGCCCCAGCATTTT. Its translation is CASSYSLTNQPQHF.

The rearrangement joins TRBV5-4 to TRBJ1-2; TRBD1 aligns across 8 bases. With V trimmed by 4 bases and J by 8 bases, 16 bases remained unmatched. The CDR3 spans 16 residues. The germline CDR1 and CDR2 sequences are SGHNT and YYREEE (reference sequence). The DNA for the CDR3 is TGTGCCAGCAGCCCTAACCCCACCGGGACAGGTGCCGGCTACACCTTC. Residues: CASSPNPTGTGAGYTF.

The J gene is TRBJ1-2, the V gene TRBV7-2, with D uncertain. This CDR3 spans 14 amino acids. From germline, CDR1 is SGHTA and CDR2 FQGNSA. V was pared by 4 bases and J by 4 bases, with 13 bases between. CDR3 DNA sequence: TGTGCCAGCAGCTCGACGCCACGGGGCTATGGCTACACCTTC. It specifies CASSSTPRGYGYTF.

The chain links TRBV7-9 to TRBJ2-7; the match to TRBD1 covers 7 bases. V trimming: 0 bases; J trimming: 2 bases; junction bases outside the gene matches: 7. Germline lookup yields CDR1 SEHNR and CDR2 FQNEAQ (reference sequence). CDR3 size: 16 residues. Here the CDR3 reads CASSLALGQFAYEQYF. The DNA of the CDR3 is TGTGCCAGCAGCTTAGCCTTGGGACAGTTCGCCTACGAGCAGTACTTC.

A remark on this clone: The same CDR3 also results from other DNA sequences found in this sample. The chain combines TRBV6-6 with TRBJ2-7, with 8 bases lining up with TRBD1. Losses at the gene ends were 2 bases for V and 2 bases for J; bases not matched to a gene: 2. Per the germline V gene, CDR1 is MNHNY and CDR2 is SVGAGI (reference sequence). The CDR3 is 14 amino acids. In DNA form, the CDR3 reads TGTGCCAGCAGTTACGGGACAGGAACCTACGAGCAGTACTTC. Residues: CASSYGTGTYEQYF.

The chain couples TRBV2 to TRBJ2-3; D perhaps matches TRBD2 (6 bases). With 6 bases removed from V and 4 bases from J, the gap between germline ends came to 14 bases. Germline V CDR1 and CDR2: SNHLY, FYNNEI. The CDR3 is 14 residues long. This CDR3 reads CASSARLVADTQYF. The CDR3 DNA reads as TGTGCCAGCAGCGCCCGACTAGTGGCAGATACGCAGTATTTT.